Listed below are T cell receptor beta chains from one sample, sequenced in a study of shared clonotypes between healthy human individuals. Profiled with immunoSEQ multiplex PCR; TCRdb holds only in-frame clones, not every one. The sample yields tens of thousands of clones, 60% to 80% seen once. Specimen: memory CD8+ T cells sorted from blood. These receptors were collected from a young man in good health. The CDR3 runs from the conserved cysteine through the conserved F or W. The D gene is left open where the match is weak. Only part of the rows carry a size: once, few, many, or a class if the clone is expanded.

v_gene	j_gene	abundance	d_gene	CDR3aa	CDR3nt
TRBV7-3	TRBJ2-3	NA	TRBD1	CASSPGQGTDTQYF	TGTGCCAGCAGCCCGGGACAGGGAACAGATACGCAGTATTTT
TRBV11-2	TRBJ2-1	once	TRBD2	CASSLRPGGRQYNEQFF	TGTGCCAGCAGCTTACGGCCCGGCGGGAGGCAATACAATGAGCAGTTCTTC
TRBV5-6	TRBJ2-3	few	TRBD2	CASSLRLAGDPVDTQYF	TGTGCCAGCAGCTTACGACTAGCGGGAGATCCCGTTGATACGCAGTATTTT
TRBV6-1	TRBJ2-1	once	NA	CASSDVSGPYNEQFF	TGTGCCAGCAGTGACGTGTCAGGTCCCTACAATGAGCAGTTCTTC
TRBV7-2	TRBJ2-3	NA	TRBD2	CASSSDGGDTQYF	TGTGCCAGCAGCTCAGACGGGGGGGATACGCAGTATTTT
TRBV5-4	TRBJ1-2	NA	NA	CASSLDPNYGYTF	TGTGCCAGCAGCTTGGACCCCAACTATGGCTACACCTTC
TRBV9	TRBJ2-7	NA	NA	CASGGAGGRSYEQYF	TGTGCCAGCGGGGGCGCGGGCGGACGTTCCTACGAGCAGTACTTC
TRBV5-6	TRBJ1-2	few	NA	CASSLKGTNYGYTF	TGTGCCAGCAGCCTAAAGGGAACTAACTATGGCTACACCTTC
TRBV11-2	TRBJ2-1	NA	NA	CASSLGGDEQFF	TGTGCCAGCAGCTTAGGCGGGGATGAGCAGTTCTTC
TRBV14	TRBJ2-1	NA	NA	CASKDGAWNEQLF	TGTGCCAGCAAAGATGGGGCGTGGAATGAGCAGCTCTTC
TRBV7-8	TRBJ2-3	NA	TRBD2	CASSAGTSSSTDTQYF	TGTGCCAGCAGCGCCGGGACTAGCAGTAGCACAGATACGCAGTATTTT
TRBV4-1	TRBJ2-1	few	NA	CASSQEPSPGGILGGEFF	TGCGCCAGCAGCCAAGAGCCATCCCCAGGGGGGATATTAGGTGGGGAGTTCTTC